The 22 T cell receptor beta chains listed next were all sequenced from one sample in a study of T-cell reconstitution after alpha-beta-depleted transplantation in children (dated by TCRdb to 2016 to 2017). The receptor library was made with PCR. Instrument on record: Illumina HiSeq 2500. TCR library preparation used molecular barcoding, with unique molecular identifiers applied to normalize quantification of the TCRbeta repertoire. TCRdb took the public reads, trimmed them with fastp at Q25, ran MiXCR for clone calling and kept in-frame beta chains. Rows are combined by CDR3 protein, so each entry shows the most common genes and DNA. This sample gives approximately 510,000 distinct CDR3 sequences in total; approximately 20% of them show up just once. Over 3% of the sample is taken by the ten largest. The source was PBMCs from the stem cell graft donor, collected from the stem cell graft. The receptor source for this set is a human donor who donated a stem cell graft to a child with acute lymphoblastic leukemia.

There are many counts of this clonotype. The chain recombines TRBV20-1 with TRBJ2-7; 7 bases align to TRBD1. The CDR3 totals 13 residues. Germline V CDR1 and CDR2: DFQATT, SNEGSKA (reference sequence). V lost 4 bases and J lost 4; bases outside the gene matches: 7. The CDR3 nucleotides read TGCAGTGCTAAATCAGGGGGACGTTACGAGCAGTACTTC. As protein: CSAKSGGRYEQYF.

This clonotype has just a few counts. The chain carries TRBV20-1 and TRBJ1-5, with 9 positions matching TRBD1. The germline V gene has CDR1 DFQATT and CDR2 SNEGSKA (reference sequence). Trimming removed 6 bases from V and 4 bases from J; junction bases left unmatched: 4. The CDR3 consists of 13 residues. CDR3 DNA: TGCAGTGCCCCCGGACAGGGGAATCAGCCCCAGCATTTT. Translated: CSAPGQGNQPQHF.

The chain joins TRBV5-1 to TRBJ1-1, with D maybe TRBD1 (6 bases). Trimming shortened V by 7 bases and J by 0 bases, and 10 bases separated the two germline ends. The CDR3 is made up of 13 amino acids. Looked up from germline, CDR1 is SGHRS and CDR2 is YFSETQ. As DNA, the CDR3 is TGCGCCAGCGCGAGGACAGTGAACACTGAAGCTTTCTTT. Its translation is CASARTVNTEAFF.

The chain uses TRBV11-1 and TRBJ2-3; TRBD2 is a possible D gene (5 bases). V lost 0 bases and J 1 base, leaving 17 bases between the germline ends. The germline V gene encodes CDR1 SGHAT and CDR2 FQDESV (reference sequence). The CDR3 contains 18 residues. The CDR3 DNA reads TGTGCCAGCAGCTTAGCGGGCGGAGGCCACCCACGCACAGATACGCAGTATTTT. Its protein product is CASSLAGGGHPRTDTQYF.

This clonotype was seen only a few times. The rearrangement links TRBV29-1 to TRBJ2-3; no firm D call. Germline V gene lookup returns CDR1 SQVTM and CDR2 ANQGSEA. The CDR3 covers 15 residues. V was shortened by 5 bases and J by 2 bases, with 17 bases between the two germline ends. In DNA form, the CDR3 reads TGCAGCGTTCGGTTGGGCATCAGTTTCACAGATACGCAGTATTTT. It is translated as CSVRLGISFTDTQYF.

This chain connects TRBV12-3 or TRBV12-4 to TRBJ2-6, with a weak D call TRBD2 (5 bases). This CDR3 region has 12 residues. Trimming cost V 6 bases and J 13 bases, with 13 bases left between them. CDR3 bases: TGTGCCAGCAGGGCTGAGCGGAATGTCCTGACTTTC. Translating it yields CASRAERNVLTF.

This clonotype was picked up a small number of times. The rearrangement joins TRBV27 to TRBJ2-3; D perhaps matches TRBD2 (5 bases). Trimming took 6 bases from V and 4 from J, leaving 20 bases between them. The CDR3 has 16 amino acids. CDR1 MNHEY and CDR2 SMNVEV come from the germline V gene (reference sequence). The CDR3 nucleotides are TGTGCCAGCAGGAAGGGCGGGCCCGGAGGTGCAGATACGCAGTATTTT. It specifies CASRKGGPGGADTQYF.

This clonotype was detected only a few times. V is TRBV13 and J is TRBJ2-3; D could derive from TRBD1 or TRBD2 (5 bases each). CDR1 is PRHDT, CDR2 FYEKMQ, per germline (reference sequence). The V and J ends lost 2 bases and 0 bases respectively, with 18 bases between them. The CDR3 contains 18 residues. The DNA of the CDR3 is TGTGCCAGCAGCTTATCCTATGGGGGAGAGACTAGCACAGATACGCAGTATTTT. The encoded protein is CASSLSYGGETSTDTQYF. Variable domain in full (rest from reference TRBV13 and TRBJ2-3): AAGVIQSPRHLIKEKRETATLKCYPIPRHDTVYWYQQGPGQDPQFLISFYEKMQSDKGSIPDRFSAQQFSDYHSELNMSSLELGDSALYFCASSLSYGGETSTDTQYFGPGTRLTVL.

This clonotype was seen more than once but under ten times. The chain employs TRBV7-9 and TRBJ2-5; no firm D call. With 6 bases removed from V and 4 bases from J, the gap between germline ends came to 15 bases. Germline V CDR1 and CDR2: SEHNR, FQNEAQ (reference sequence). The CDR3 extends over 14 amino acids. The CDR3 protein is CASRSGGERETQYF. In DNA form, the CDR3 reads TGTGCCAGCAGGTCGGGTGGGGAAAGAGAGACCCAGTACTTC.

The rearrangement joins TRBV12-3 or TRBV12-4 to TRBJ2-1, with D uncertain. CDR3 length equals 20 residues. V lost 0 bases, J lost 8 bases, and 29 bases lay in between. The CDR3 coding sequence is TGTGCCAGCAGTTTAGCGCTAGAGTTTAGTGCCTCGAAGAGGCAGGATGAGCAGTTCTTC. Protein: CASSLALEFSASKRQDEQFF.

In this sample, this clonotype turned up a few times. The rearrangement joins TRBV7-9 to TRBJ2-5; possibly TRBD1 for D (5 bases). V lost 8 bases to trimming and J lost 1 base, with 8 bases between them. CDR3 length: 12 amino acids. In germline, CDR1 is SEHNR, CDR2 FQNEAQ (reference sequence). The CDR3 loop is CASQDSQETQYF. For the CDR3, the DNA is TGTGCCAGCCAAGACAGCCAAGAGACCCAGTACTTC.

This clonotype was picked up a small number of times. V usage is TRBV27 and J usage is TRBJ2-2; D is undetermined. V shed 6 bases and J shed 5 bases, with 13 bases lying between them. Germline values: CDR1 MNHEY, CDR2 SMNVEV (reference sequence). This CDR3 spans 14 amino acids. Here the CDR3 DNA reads TGTGCCAGCAGCCCCGGACCCTCTACCGGGGAGCTGTTTTTT. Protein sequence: CASSPGPSTGELFF.

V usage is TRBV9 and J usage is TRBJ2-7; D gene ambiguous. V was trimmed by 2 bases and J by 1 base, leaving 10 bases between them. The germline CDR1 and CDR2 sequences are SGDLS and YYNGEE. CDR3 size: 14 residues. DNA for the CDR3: TGTGCCAGCAGCGTTTTAGCAGGTTCCTACGAGCAGTACTTC. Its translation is CASSVLAGSYEQYF.

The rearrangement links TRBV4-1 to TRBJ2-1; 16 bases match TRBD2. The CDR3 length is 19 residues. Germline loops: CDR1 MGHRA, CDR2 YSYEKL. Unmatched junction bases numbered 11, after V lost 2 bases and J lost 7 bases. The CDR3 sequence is CASSQTGTSGRALGNEQFF. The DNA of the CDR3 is TGCGCCAGCAGCCAAACCGGGACTAGCGGGAGGGCCCTGGGAAATGAGCAGTTCTTC.

The DNA for the CDR3 is TGTGCCACCAGCACCGCAGGGGATGAGCAGTTCTTC. Translated: CATSTAGDEQFF. The rearrangement links TRBV15 to TRBJ2-1; TRBD1 might be the D (6 bases). The ends were cut back, 4 bases at V and 8 bases at J, with 9 bases in the middle. The CDR3 is 12 residues long. In germline, CDR1 is LNHNV, CDR2 YYDKDF (reference sequence).

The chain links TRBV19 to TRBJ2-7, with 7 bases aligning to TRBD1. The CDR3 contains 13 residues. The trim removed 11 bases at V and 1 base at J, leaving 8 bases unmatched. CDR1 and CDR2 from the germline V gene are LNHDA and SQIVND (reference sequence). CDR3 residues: CAAGYRGSYEQYF. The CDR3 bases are TGTGCCGCGGGTTACAGGGGATCCTACGAGCAGTACTTC.

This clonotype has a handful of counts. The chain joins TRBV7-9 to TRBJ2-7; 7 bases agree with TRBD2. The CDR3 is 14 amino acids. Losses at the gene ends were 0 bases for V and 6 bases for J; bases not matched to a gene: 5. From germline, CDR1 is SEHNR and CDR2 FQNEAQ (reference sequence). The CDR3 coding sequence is TGTGCCAGCAGCTTAGCGGGAGGGCCTATCGAGCAGTACTTC. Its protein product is CASSLAGGPIEQYF.

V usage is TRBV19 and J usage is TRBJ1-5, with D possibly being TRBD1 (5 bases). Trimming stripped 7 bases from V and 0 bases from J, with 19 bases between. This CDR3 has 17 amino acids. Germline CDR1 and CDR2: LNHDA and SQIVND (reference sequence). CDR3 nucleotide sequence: TGTGCCAGTAACCAGGGCGCCGGTGTATATAGCAATCAGCCCCAGCATTTT. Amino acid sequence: CASNQGAGVYSNQPQHF. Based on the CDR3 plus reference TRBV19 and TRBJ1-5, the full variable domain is DGGITQSPKYLFRKEGQNVTLSCEQNLNHDAMYWYRQDPGQGLRLIYYSQIVNDFQKGDIAEGYSVSREKKESFPLTVTSAQKNPTAFYLCASNQGAGVYSNQPQHFGDGTRLSIL.

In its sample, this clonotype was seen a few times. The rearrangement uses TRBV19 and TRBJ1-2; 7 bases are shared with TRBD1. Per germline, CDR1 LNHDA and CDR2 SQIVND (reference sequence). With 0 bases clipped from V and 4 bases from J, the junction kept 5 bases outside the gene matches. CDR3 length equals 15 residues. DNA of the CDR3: TGTGCCAGTAGTATAGAACAAGGGGGCGGCTATGGCTACACCTTC. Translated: CASSIEQGGGYGYTF.

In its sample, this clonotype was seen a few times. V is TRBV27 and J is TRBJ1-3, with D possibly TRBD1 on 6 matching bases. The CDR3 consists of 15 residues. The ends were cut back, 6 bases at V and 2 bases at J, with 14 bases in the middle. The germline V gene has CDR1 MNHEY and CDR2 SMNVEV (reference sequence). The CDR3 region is CASSPMGGPGNTIYF. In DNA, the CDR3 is TGTGCCAGCAGCCCCATGGGGGGCCCTGGAAACACCATATATTTT.

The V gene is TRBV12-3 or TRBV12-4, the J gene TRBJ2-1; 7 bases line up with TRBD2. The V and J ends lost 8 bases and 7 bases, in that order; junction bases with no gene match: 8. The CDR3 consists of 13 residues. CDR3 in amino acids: CASSWGLSNEQFF. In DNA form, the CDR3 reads TGTGCCAGCTCTTGGGGACTATCGAATGAGCAGTTCTTC.

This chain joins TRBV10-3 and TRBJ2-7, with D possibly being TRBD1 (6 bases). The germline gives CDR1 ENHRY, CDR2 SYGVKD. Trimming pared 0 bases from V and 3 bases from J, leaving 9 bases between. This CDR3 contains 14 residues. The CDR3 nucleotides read TGTGCCATCAGTGAGTCGACACAGGGCTACGAGCAGTACTTC. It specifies CAISESTQGYEQYF.